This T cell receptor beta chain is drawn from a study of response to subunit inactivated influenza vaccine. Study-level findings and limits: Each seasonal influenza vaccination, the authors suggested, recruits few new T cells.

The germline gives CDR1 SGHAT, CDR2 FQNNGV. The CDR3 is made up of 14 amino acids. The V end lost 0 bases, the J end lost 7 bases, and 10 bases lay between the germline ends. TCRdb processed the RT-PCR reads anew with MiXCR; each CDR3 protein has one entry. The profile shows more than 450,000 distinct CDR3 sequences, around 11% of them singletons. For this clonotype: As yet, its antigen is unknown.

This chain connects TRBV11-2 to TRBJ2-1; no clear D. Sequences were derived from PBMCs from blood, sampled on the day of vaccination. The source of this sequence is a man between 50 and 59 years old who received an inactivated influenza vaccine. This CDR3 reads CASSLELVGNEQFF. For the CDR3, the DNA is TGTGCCAGCAGCTTAGAGTTGGTGGGGAATGAGCAGTTCTTC.